Below are 17 T cell receptor beta chains sequenced from a single sample in a study of T cell responses to AZD1222 COVID-19 vaccine. This table comes from immunoSEQ multiplex PCR, and its TCRdb copy is limited to in-frame clones, with some not included. The sample has approximately 79,000 clones, about 88% seen once. The specimen comprised peripheral blood, sampled on day 0 of AZD1222 vaccination. These receptors came from an adult in good health.

This clone was counted only a few times. This chain links TRBV19 with TRBJ2-1; D is unresolved. The CDR3 length is 12 residues. V lost 8 bases, J lost 10 bases, and 15 bases lay in between. Per germline, CDR1 LNHDA and CDR2 SQIVND (reference sequence). The CDR3 reads CASRRVPAEQFF. The CDR3 region has the DNA TGTGCCAGTCGAAGGGTCCCAGCGGAGCAGTTCTTC.

The V call is TRBV19, the J call TRBJ2-7; the D is unclear. The CDR3 length is 14 residues. V was shortened by 1 base and J by 0 bases, with 7 bases between the two germline ends. CDR1 and CDR2 (germline): LNHDA, SQIVND (reference sequence). The CDR3 reads CASSIAHSSYEQYF. For the CDR3, the DNA is TGTGCCAGTAGTATAGCTCACAGCTCCTACGAGCAGTACTTC.

The CDR3 DNA reads TGCAGCGCCCGGCTGCCCCCGCGGGAAAAACTGTTTTTT. Translation gives CSARLPPREKLFF. This chain connects TRBV29-1 to TRBJ1-4; D uncertain. The length of the CDR3 is 13 residues. Deletions cut 7 bases from V and 8 bases from J, with 17 bases between. The germline V gene encodes CDR1 SQVTM and CDR2 ANQGSEA.

This chain links TRBV5-1 with TRBJ2-6, with 10 positions matching TRBD2. Germline lookup yields CDR1 SGHRS and CDR2 YFSETQ. The V and J ends lost 6 bases and 0 bases, in that order; junction bases with no gene match: 6. The CDR3 is made up of 17 amino acids. In nucleotides, the CDR3 is TGCGCCAGCACCATAGGACTAGCGGCCTCTGGGGCCAACGTCCTGACTTTC. Protein: CASTIGLAASGANVLTF.

The chain combines TRBV18 with TRBJ2-1, with D unclear. The CDR3 extends over 13 amino acids. In germline, CDR1 is KGHSH, CDR2 LQKENI. The V end lost 2 bases, the J end lost 6 bases, and 8 bases lay between the germline ends. The CDR3 nucleotides are TGTGCCAGCTCACCATCAGAGTTCAATGAGCAGTTCTTC. This translates into CASSPSEFNEQFF.

The chain links TRBV18 to TRBJ2-3, with TRBD1 matching 7 bases. V dropped 6 bases and J dropped 0; count of bases not matched to a gene: 6. The CDR3 runs to 15 residues. Germline assignment: CDR1 KGHSH and CDR2 LQKENI. CDR3 sequence: CASSSGQVSTDTQYF. The CDR3 nucleotides are TGTGCCAGCTCTTCTGGACAGGTTAGCACAGATACGCAGTATTTT.

As DNA, the CDR3 is TGTGCCAGCAGCCCCCCGCGGAGGAGCAACACCGGGGAGCTGTTTTTT. This sequence encodes CASSPPRRSNTGELFF. This chain links TRBV14 with TRBJ2-2, with TRBD2 as a possible D gene (5 bases). CDR1 and CDR2 (germline): SGHDN, FVKESK. V lost 4 bases, J lost 2 bases, and 14 bases lay in between. The CDR3 extends over 16 amino acids.

The rearrangement uses TRBV10-2 and TRBJ1-2; D call uncertain. CDR3 length equals 12 residues. Trimming removed 2 bases from V and 5 bases from J, with 6 bases in between. In germline, CDR1 is WSHSY, CDR2 SAAADI. CDR3 residues: CASSEGDYGYTF. The CDR3 coding sequence is TGCGCCAGCAGTGAGGGAGATTATGGCTACACCTTC.

This chain connects TRBV6-5 to TRBJ2-5; D not certain. Germline lookup yields CDR1 MNHEY and CDR2 SVGAGI. Trimming left V 5 bases short and J 2 bases short, with 6 bases between. The CDR3 sequence is 12 residues long. CDR3: CASSPSQETQYF. The DNA for the CDR3 is TGTGCCAGCAGTCCCTCTCAAGAGACCCAGTACTTC.

This chain connects TRBV7-8 to TRBJ2-5; D may correspond to TRBD1 or TRBD2 (5 bases each). CDR3 length: 14 amino acids. CDR1 and CDR2 from the germline V gene are SGHVS and FQNEAQ. Trimming stripped 4 bases from V and 5 bases from J, with 14 bases between. This CDR3 reads CASSSWGSRETQYF. Here the CDR3 DNA reads TGTGCCAGCAGCTCGTGGGGGTCTCGGGAGACCCAGTACTTC.

V usage is TRBV7-8 and J usage is TRBJ1-2; D not resolved. The CDR3 loop spans 15 amino acids. Per the germline V gene, CDR1 is SGHVS and CDR2 is FQNEAQ. V lost 3 bases and J 6 bases, leaving 17 bases between the germline ends. This chain's CDR3 is CASSFGLRQVDGYTF. As DNA, the CDR3 is TGTGCCAGCAGCTTTGGCCTACGGCAGGTTGATGGCTACACCTTC.

The chain recombines TRBV9 with TRBJ1-3; 10 bases agree with TRBD1. V lost 4 bases and J lost 0; bases outside the gene matches: 10. Germline V lookup: CDR1 SGDLS, CDR2 YYNGEE. The CDR3 sequence is 18 residues long. Here the CDR3 reads CASSTIDRGQFSGNTIYF. CDR3 DNA: TGTGCCAGCAGCACGATAGACAGGGGGCAATTCTCTGGAAACACCATATATTTT.

This clone appeared once. The chain carries TRBV11-2 and TRBJ2-3; TRBD2 agrees at 8 bases. Losses at the gene ends were 2 bases for V and 6 bases for J; bases not matched to a gene: 7. The CDR3 covers 15 residues. Germline CDR1 reads SGHAT; CDR2 reads FQNNGV. The CDR3 protein is CASSLRGLVADTQYF. Here the CDR3 DNA reads TGTGCCAGCAGCTTACGGGGACTAGTTGCGGATACGCAGTATTTT. Together with reference TRBV11-2 and TRBJ2-3, the CDR3 gives the full variable domain: EAGVAQSPRYKIIEKRQSVAFWCNPISGHATLYWYQQILGQGPKLLIQFQNNGVVDDSQLPKDRFSAERLKGVDSTLKIQPAKLEDSAVYLCASSLRGLVADTQYFGPGTRLTVL.

The J gene is TRBJ2-7, the V gene TRBV7-8; 9 bases match TRBD2. CDR3 length: 16 residues. V lost 1 base to trimming and J lost 3 bases; unmatched junction nucleotides: 7. Germline lookup yields CDR1 SGHVS and CDR2 FQNEAQ. The CDR3 sequence is CASSLGRLAAIYEQYF. In DNA, the CDR3 is TGTGCCAGCAGCTTAGGGCGACTAGCGGCTATCTACGAGCAGTACTTC.

This chain connects TRBV5-1 to TRBJ2-3; D might be TRBD2 (5 bases). Deletions cut 4 bases from V and 7 bases from J, with 22 bases between. Germline V gene sequence: CDR1 SGHRS, CDR2 YFSETQ. The CDR3 covers 16 residues. The CDR3 nucleotides are TGCGCCAGCAGCGACCGACACGCCGGGGTCTCAAATACGCAGTATTTT. It yields the protein CASSDRHAGVSNTQYF.

The V and J genes are TRBV3-1 (or the pseudogene TRBV3-2) and TRBJ2-5; D remains unclear. Trimming took 0 bases from V and 4 from J, leaving 6 bases between them. Germline values: CDR1 LGHDT, CDR2 YNNKEL (reference sequence). This CDR3 comprises 13 residues. CDR3 bases: TGTGCCAGCAGCCAAGACCGTGTAGAGACCCAGTACTTC. Translated: CASSQDRVETQYF.

V gene TRBV19 combines with J gene TRBJ2-5; D may be TRBD1 or TRBD2 (5 bases each). Trimming removed 4 bases from V and 4 bases from J, with 7 bases in between. The CDR3 contains 12 residues. Germline lookup yields CDR1 LNHDA and CDR2 SQIVND (reference sequence). CDR3: CASSTGRETQYF. The CDR3 DNA sequence: TGTGCCAGTAGTACAGGGAGAGAGACCCAGTACTTC.